These T cell receptor beta chains were read from a single sample in a study of T cells in Graves' hyperthyroidism and ophthalmopathy. TCRdb itself ran the multiplex PCR reads through MiXCR, one entry per CDR3 protein. The profile shows approximately 380,000 distinct CDR3 sequences, 19% of them singletons. The sample consisted of blood. All receptors derive from a woman between 18 and 30 years old with Graves' hyperthyroidism. The CDR3 runs from the conserved cysteine through the conserved F or W. D genes are given only for firm matches. Clone size is shown for a subset of rows, as once, few, many or a class of expanded clone.

length,J,V,size,D,CDR3,DNA
15,TRBJ2-7,TRBV6-1,.,TRBD1,CASSTRGTEYYEQYF,TGTGCCAGCAGTACCAGGGGGACCGAATACTACGAGCAGTACTTC
13,TRBJ1-2,TRBV9,many,.,CASSPKRDYGYTF,TGTGCCAGCAGCCCAAAACGGGACTATGGCTACACCTTC
14,TRBJ2-7,TRBV5-1,.,.,CASSPSGRGYEQYF,TGCGCCAGCAGCCCCTCGGGCAGGGGCTACGAGCAGTACTTC
14,TRBJ1-5,TRBV6-1,many,TRBD1,CASSVRTGDQPQHF,TGTGCCAGCAGTGTCCGGACAGGGGATCAGCCCCAGCATTTT
15,TRBJ1-2,TRBV6-2/TRBV6-3,.,.,CASSYSPGTNYGYTF,TGTGCCAGCAGTTACTCACCAGGGACCAACTATGGCTACACCTTC
15,TRBJ1-2,TRBV11-2,many,.,CASSLLPNFNYGYTF,TGTGCCAGCAGCTTACTTCCGAACTTCAACTATGGCTACACCTTC
13,TRBJ2-5,TRBV11-2,many,TRBD2,CASSGLGWETQYF,TGTGCCAGCAGCGGACTAGGTTGGGAGACCCAGTACTTC
14,TRBJ2-3,TRBV20-1,many,.,CSATGTDRRDTQYF,TGCAGTGCTACCGGGACGGACCGTAGGGATACGCAGTATTTT
12,TRBJ2-7,TRBV20-1,many,.,CSARDLTYEQYF,TGCAGTGCTAGGGACTTAACCTACGAGCAGTACTTC
14,TRBJ2-2,TRBV7-8,medium-sized,.,CASSPQVGAGELFF,TGTGCCAGCAGTCCACAGGTTGGCGCCGGGGAGCTGTTTTTT
13,TRBJ1-1,TRBV7-2,many,.,CASSPRSGTEAFF,TGTGCCAGCAGCCCGCGCTCGGGCACTGAAGCTTTCTTT
13,TRBJ2-7,TRBV11-3,.,.,CASSLGIGNEQYF,TGTGCCAGCAGCTTGGGGATCGGGAACGAGCAGTACTTC
13,TRBJ1-1,TRBV29-1,many,.,CSAAGKLVTEAFF,TGCAGCGCCGCCGGGAAATTGGTCACTGAAGCTTTCTTT
14,TRBJ2-4,TRBV7-2,many,.,CASSSPGRKNIQYF,TGTGCCAGCAGCTCCCCGGGACGGAAAAACATTCAGTACTTC
15,TRBJ1-1,TRBV3-1,many,.,CASRVGAGGGTEAFF,TGTGCCAGCCGGGTGGGGGCCGGGGGTGGCACTGAAGCTTTCTTT
15,TRBJ2-5,TRBV11-2,many,.,CASSLDRGSQETQYF,TGTGCCAGCAGCTTAGACAGGGGATCCCAAGAGACCCAGTACTTC
12,TRBJ2-5,TRBV6-5,many,.,CASSNNRETQYF,TGTGCCAGCAGCAATAACCGAGAGACCCAGTACTTC
13,TRBJ2-5,TRBV29-1,many,.,CSVELRAVGTQYF,TGCAGCGTTGAACTGAGGGCTGTGGGGACCCAGTACTTC
14,TRBJ2-7,TRBV29-1,many,.,CSVGRRGDPYEQYF,TGCAGCGTTGGTCGGAGGGGTGATCCCTACGAGCAGTACTTC